This section outlines one T cell receptor (beta chain) sequence together with its context. Germline CDR1 is SGHDT and CDR2 is YYEEEE. V lost 1 base to trimming and J lost 5 bases; unmatched junction nucleotides: 8. The CDR3 is made up of 15 amino acids. This record belongs to a study of T cells in Graves' hyperthyroidism and ophthalmopathy. Orbital computed tomography, thyroid ultrasound, serum thyroxine and TRAb, and clinical symptoms together informed the diagnoses. TCR beta CDR3 regions were amplified from RNA transcripts. With the HTBI primer set, the TCR CDR3 went through a first round of RT-PCR. TCRdb reanalysed the multiplex PCR reads using MiXCR and keeps one entry per CDR3 protein. The sample carries hundreds of thousands of distinct CDR3 sequences, 14% to 15% recorded once.

Material for sequencing was blood. This clonotype was sampled from a man between 18 and 35 years old with Graves' ophthalmopathy. This chain links TRBV5-6 with TRBJ2-5, with 7 nucleotides matching TRBD2. The CDR3 nucleotides are TGTGCCAGCAGCTTGAGGGGAGGGGCAAGGGAGACCCAGTACTTC. Its translation: CASSLRGGARETQYF.